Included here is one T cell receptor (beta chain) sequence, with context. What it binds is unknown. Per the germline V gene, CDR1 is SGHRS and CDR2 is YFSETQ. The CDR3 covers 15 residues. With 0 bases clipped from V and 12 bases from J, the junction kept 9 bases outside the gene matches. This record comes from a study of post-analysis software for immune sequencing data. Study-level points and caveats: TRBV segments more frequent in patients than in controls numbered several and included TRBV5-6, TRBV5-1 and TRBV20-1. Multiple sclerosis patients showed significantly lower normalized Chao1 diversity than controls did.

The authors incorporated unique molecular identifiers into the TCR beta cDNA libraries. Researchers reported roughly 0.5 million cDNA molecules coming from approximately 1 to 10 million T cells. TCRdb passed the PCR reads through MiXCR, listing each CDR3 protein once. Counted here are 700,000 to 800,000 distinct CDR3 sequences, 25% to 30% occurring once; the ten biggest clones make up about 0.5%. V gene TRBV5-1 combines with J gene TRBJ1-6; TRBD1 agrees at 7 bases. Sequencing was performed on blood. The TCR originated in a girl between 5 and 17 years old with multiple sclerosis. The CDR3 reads CASSLADGGGGPLHF. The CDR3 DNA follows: TGCGCCAGCAGCTTGGCGGATGGAGGGGGCGGACCCCTCCACTTT.